This T cell receptor beta chain came from a study of blood T cell repertoires in COVID-19 (dated by TCRdb to the early 2020s). About the full investigation: Samples from collaborators originated in the United States, Italy and Spain and spanned both the acute and convalescent phases of COVID-19. The material from the prospective study consisted of cDNA or gDNA derived from T cells, B-cell-depleted T cells, or PBMCs. Subjects who had been exposed to COVID-19, were actively infected with it, or had recovered from it provided the deeply sampled blood TCRbeta repertoires that made up the dataset. A freely available public database, intended as a resource for researchers studying the immune response to SARS-CoV-2, is where the repertoires were released. Samples came from the ongoing ImmuneRACE study (first 160 participants) plus 1,254 subjects from 6 global collaborators. Nearly every sample came with metadata listing a de-identified subject ID, COVID-19 status, age in years and sex. Where HLA class I and class II types were available, the types were taken from metadata supplied by the sample provider, not from assay-based typing. Overall results and qualifications from the work: How much clinical and demographic metadata was included differed by source and by participant, and the metadata was provided uncurated.

In regard to this clone: Which antigen it targets is not known. No much larger clone exists at a distance of one base, and base qualities are not known.

Looking up the germline V gene yields CDR1 SGHTA and CDR2 FQGNSA. The CDR3 starts with the cysteine, ends with the phenylalanine, and has 16 residues. Solely the CDR3 DNA is kept, with 48 bases framed from the first base. Trimmed from V: 5 bases; trimmed from J: 3 bases; junction bases lacking a gene match: 11. In Seattle, one collaborating source enrolled patients while the infection was active and tracked those patients longitudinally over the course of disease. Whole blood was collected in K2EDTA tubes by collaborating institutions according to the institutions' own protocols. For TCRbeta analysis, collaborators shipped samples in one of three forms: frozen whole blood, isolated PBMCs, or DNA extracted from either of those sample types. TCRbeta CDR3 regions were amplified from genomic DNA by means of the immunoSEQ Assay, a bias-controlled multiplex PCR. Per the source publication's procedure: Nucleated cell counts per sample were estimated from amplification of reference gene primers within the assay. To quantify the absolute abundance of each unique TCRbeta CDR3 rearrangement, sequence reads were collapsed and filtered. For each sample, productive Simpson clonality was calculated by taking the square root of Simpson's diversity index across productive rearrangements. TCRdb stores this immuneACCESS table with in-frame sequences only. Part of the clones is absent; in the studies checked, under half of the shortfall reflects unresolved V genes, and no reason is known for the rest. V and J calls and clone size are as listed in that table; D and trimming were resolved from the DNA. The sample records fewer than 400,000 clones, nearly 90% of which are singletons. The ten most abundant clones make up 1.5% to 2% of the sample.

Here the chain combines TRBV7-2 and TRBJ2-3, with 7 junctional bases fitting TRBD2. The sample taken for sequencing was peripheral blood. The sequence was collected from a woman aged 30 to 39 with COVID-19, enrolled during active disease. In nucleotide form, the sequence is TGTGCCAGCAGCCCGTGGGGGGGGGTACGGACAGATACGCAGTATTTT. It codes for CASSPWGGVRTDTQYF.